What follows is one T cell receptor (beta chain) and its context. This sample is part of a study of blood T cell repertoires in COVID-19. Study-level background: COVID-19 samples collected from the United States, Italy and Spain covered acute and convalescent phases. The analysed material was cDNA or gDNA that came from T cells, B-cell-depleted T cells, or PBMCs.

Methods used by the authors: Amplified reference gene primers provided the basis for estimating nucleated cell counts. The method was immunoSEQ multiplex PCR; TCRdb's version includes in-frame clones alone and lacks a portion of them. V, J and clone size were drawn from that table, and D and trimming were deduced from the DNA. Of 190,000 or so clones listed, about 83% were seen once; the top ten hold 6.2%. CDR3 length: 14 residues. The J segment lost 4 bases and the V segment lost 5 bases, leaving 7 bases of the junction unmatched. The germline gives CDR1 SEHNR, CDR2 FQNEAQ (reference sequence). The V call is TRBV7-9, the J call TRBJ2-5, with TRBD2 matching 7 bases. The sequence came from a man between 60 and 75 years old who had recovered from COVID-19. The sample comprised peripheral blood. The CDR3 sequence is CASSLGLVGETQYF. CDR3 nucleotide sequence: TGTGCCAGCAGCCTCGGACTAGTGGGAGAGACCCAGTACTTC.